This TCR beta chain comes out of a study of T cells after yellow fever vaccination. The CDR3 consists of 17 residues. Germline CDR1 is LGHNA and CDR2 is YSLEER. V lost 0 bases and J lost 2, with 16 bases in between. Each CDR3 protein is one row after TCRdb ran MiXCR on the 5' RACE reads. The sample lists about 310,000 distinct CDR3 sequences, roughly 3.5% occurring once. This clonotype was seen more than once but under ten times. This chain connects TRBV4-3 to TRBJ1-1; possible D gene TRBD1, 5 bases. The sample here was PBMCs, taken on the day of the yellow fever booster vaccination. The TCR sequence derives from a man between 18 and 29 years old who received the YFV17D yellow fever vaccine. The CDR3 sequence is CASSQELRGLVNTEAFF. DNA of the CDR3: TGCGCCAGCAGCCAAGAACTTCGGGGGTTAGTTAACACTGAAGCTTTCTTT.